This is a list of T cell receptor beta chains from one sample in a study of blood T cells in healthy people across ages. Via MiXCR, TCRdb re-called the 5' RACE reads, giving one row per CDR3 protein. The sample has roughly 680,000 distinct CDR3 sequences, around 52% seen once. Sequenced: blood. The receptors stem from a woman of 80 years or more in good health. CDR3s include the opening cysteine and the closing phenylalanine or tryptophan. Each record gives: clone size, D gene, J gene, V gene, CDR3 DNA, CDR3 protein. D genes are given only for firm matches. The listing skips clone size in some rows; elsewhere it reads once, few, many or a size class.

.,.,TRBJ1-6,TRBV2,TGTGCCAGCAGTGTTCTGGATCCGAGTACCCTCCACTTT,CASSVLDPSTLHF
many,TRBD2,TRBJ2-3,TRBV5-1,TGCGCCAGCAGCTTGGCTGCGGGGGGGCCCCCGGATACGCAGTATTTT,CASSLAAGGPPDTQYF
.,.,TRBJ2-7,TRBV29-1,TGCAGCGTTGCCCTAGCGAGCTCCTACAATGAGCAGTACTTC,CSVALASSYNEQYF
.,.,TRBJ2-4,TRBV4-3,TGCGCCAGCAGCCAAGTCGGGGCGGGCCGACGGCAGTACTTC,CASSQVGAGRRQYF
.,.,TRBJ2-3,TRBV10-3,TGTGCCATCAGTGAGGGCAGCCCGGATACGCAGTATTTT,CAISEGSPDTQYF
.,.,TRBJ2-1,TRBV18,TGTGCCAGCTCACCACCGGGGTCCTCCGGTGGTGGTGAGCAGTTCTTC,CASSPPGSSGGGEQFF
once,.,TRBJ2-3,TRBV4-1,TGCGCCAGCAGCCAAGAAGGGCTACAGATCACAGGTACGCAGTATTTT,CASSQEGLQITGTQYF
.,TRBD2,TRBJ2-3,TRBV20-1,TGCAGTGCCGGGCGGGGGGCAGATACGCAGTATTTT,CSAGRGADTQYF
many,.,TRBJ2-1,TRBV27,TGTGCCAGCAGTTTAGGAGGGGTTGCTTACAATGAGCAGTTCTTC,CASSLGGVAYNEQFF
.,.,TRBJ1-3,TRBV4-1,TGCGCCAGCAGCCGGGGTTATATCTCTGGAAACACCATATATTTT,CASSRGYISGNTIYF
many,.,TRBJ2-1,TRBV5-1,TGCGCCAGCAGCTTGGGCTGGCAGAACTACAATGAGCAGTTCTTC,CASSLGWQNYNEQFF
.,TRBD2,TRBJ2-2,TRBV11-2,TGTGCCAGCAGCCGCGGGAGTAGCGGGATTACCGGGGAGCTGTTTTTT,CASSRGSSGITGELFF
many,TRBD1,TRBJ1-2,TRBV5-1,TGCGCCAGCAGCGCCGGGACAGGGGAATATGGCTACACCTTC,CASSAGTGEYGYTF
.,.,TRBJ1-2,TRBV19,TGTGCCAGTAGTACCACGATGGCAGAAGTATATGGCTACACCTTC,CASSTTMAEVYGYTF
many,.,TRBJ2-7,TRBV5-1,TGCGCCAGCAGCTCTTCCTCTGCTCGGGACATATCGTCTTGGACCCCCTACGAGCAGTACTTC,CASSSSSARDISSWTPYEQYF
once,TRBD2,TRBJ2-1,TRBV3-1,TGTGCCAGCAGCCAAGTTTCTAGCGGGGGTAATGAGCAGTTCTTC,CASSQVSSGGNEQFF
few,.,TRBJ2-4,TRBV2,TGTGCCAGCAGTGATAGCCTACTAGCCAAAAACATTCAGTACTTC,CASSDSLLAKNIQYF
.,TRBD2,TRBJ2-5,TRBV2,TGTGCCAGCAGTGAGACTAGCGGGACCCAAGAGACCCAGTACTTC,CASSETSGTQETQYF
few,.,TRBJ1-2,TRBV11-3,TGTGCCAGCAGCTTAGGTCACGGGAGACCGCAGAAAGGGTATGGCTACACCTTC,CASSLGHGRPQKGYGYTF
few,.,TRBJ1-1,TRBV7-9,TGTGCCAGCAGCTTAGTCGGTTACACTGAAGCTTTCTTT,CASSLVGYTEAFF
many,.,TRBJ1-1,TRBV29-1,TGCAGCGTTGCTAACCAGGGGAGCACTGAAGCTTTCTTT,CSVANQGSTEAFF
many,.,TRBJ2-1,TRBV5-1,TGCGCCAGCAGCTTGGGTGGGACCGAAAATGAGCAGTTCTTC,CASSLGGTENEQFF
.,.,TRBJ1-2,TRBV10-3,TGTGCCATCAGTGCCCCGGCAGGTGAATATGGCTACACCTTC,CAISAPAGEYGYTF
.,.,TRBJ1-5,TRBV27,TGTGCCAGCAGTTTCGGGGGGTTGAATCAGCCCCAGCATTTT,CASSFGGLNQPQHF
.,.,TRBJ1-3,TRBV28,TGTGCCAGCAGTGCCCCGGATGGGCGCTCTGGAAACACCATATATTTT,CASSAPDGRSGNTIYF
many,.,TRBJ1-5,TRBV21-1,TGTGCCAGCAAGTTCTCCAATCAGCCCCAGCATTTT,CASKFSNQPQHF
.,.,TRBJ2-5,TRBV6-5,TGTGCCAGCAGTTCAGGCCCGGAGACCCAGTACTTC,CASSSGPETQYF